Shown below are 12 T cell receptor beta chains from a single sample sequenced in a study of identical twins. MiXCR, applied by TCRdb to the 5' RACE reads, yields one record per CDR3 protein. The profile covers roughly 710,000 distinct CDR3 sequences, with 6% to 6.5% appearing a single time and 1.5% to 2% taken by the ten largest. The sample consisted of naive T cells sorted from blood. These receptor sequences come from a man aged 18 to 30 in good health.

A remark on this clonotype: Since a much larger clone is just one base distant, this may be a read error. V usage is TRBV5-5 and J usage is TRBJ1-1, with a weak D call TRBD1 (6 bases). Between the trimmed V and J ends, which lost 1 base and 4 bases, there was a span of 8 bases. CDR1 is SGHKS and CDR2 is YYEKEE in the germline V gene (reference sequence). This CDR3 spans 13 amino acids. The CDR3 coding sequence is TGTGCCAGCAGCTTGACAGGGACCACTGAAGCTTTCTTT. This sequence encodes CASSLTGTTEAFF.

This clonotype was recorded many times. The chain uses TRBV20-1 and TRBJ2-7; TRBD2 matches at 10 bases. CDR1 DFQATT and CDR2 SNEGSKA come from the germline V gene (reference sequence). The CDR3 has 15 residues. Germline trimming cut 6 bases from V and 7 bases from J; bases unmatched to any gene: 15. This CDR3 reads CSAADALAGVWEQYF. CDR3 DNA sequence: TGCAGTGCCGCTGACGCTCTAGCGGGAGTGTGGGAGCAGTACTTC.

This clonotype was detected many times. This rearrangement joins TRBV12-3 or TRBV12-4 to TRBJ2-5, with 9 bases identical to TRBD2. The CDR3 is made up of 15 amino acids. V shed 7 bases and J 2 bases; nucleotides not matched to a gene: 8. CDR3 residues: CASMWLAGQQETQYF. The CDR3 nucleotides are TGTGCCAGCATGTGGCTAGCGGGGCAACAAGAGACCCAGTACTTC.

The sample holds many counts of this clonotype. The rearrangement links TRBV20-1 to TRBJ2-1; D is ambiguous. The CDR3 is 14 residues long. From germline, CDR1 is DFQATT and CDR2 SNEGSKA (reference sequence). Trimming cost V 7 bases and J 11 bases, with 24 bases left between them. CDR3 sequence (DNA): TGCAGTGTAGTTGGGGTTGGCCCGGGTCGTCAGCAGTTCTTC. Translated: CSVVGVGPGRQQFF.

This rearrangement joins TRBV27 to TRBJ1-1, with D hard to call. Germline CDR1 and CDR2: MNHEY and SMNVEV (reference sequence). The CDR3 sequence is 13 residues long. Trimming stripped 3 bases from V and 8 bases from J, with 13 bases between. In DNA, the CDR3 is TGTGCCAGCAGTTTCCCCTTTGCGGAGGAAGCTTTCTTT. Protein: CASSFPFAEEAFF.

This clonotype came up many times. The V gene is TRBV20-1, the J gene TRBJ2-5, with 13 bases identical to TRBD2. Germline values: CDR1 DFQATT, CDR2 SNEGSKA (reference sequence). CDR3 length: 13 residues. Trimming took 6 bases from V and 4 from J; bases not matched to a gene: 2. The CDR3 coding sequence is TGCAGTGCAGGGACTAGCGGGATAGAGACCCAGTACTTC. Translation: CSAGTSGIETQYF.

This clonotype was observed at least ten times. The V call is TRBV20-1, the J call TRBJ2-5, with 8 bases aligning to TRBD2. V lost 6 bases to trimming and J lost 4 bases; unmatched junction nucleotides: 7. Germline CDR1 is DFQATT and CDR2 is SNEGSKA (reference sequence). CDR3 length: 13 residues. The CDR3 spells CSASSGRGETQYF. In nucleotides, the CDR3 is TGCAGTGCGAGCAGCGGGAGAGGAGAGACCCAGTACTTC.

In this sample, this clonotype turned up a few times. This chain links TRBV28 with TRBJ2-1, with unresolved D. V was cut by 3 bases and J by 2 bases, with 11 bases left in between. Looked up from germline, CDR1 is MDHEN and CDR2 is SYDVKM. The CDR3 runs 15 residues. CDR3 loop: CASSFDARTYNEQFF. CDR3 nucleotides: TGTGCCAGCAGTTTTGACGCCAGAACCTACAATGAGCAGTTCTTC.

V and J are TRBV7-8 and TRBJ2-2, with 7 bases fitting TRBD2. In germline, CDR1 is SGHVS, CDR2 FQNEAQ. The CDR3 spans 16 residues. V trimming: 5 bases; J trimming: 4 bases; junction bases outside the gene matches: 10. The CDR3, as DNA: TGTGCCAGCAGCATGGCCGGGACTACCCCCACCGGGGAGCTGTTTTTT. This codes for CASSMAGTTPTGELFF.

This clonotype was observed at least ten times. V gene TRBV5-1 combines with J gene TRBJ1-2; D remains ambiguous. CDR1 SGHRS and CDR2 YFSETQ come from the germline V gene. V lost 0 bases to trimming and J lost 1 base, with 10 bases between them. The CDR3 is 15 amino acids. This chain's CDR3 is CASSLDRAFNYGYTF. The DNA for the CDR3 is TGCGCCAGCAGCTTGGATCGGGCTTTTAACTATGGCTACACCTTC.

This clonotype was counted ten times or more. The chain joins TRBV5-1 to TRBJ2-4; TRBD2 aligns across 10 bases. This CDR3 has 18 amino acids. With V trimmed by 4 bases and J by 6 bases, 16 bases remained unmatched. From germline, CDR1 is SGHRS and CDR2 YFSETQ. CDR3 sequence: CASSPGQPGLARGNIQYF. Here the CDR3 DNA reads TGCGCCAGCAGCCCGGGACAGCCGGGACTAGCGCGTGGAAACATTCAGTACTTC.

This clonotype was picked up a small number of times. CDR3 residues: CASSLGLAGASYEQYF. The CDR3 DNA is TGTGCCAGCAGCTTGGGACTAGCGGGGGCCTCCTACGAGCAGTACTTC. The genes are TRBV7-2 and TRBJ2-7, with TRBD2 matching 14 bases. The V gene's germline CDR1 is SGHTA and CDR2 FQGNSA. This CDR3 comprises 16 residues. Trimming cost V 3 bases and J 0 bases; bases outside gene matches: 1. The entire variable domain, with the rest obtained from reference TRBV7-2 and TRBJ2-7, is as follows: GAGVSQSPSNKVTEKGKDVELRCDPISGHTALYWYRQSLGQGLEFLIYFQGNSAPDKSGLPSDRFSAERTGGSVSTLTIQRTQQEDSAVYLCASSLGLAGASYEQYFGPGTRLTVT.